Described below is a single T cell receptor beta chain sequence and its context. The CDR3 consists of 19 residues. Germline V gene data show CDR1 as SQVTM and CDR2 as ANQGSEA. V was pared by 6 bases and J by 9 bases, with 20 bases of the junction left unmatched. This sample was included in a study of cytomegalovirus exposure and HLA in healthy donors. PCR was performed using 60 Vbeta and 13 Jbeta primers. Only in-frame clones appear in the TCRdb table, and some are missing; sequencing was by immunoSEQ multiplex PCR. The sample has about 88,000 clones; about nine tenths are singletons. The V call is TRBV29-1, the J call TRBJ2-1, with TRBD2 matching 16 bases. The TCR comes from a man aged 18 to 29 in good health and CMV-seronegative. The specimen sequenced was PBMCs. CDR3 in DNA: TGCAGCGTCGATGTCGTAAATCACCCGGGACTAGCGGGAGGGCGTGAGCAGTTCTTC. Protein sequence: CSVDVVNHPGLAGGREQFF.